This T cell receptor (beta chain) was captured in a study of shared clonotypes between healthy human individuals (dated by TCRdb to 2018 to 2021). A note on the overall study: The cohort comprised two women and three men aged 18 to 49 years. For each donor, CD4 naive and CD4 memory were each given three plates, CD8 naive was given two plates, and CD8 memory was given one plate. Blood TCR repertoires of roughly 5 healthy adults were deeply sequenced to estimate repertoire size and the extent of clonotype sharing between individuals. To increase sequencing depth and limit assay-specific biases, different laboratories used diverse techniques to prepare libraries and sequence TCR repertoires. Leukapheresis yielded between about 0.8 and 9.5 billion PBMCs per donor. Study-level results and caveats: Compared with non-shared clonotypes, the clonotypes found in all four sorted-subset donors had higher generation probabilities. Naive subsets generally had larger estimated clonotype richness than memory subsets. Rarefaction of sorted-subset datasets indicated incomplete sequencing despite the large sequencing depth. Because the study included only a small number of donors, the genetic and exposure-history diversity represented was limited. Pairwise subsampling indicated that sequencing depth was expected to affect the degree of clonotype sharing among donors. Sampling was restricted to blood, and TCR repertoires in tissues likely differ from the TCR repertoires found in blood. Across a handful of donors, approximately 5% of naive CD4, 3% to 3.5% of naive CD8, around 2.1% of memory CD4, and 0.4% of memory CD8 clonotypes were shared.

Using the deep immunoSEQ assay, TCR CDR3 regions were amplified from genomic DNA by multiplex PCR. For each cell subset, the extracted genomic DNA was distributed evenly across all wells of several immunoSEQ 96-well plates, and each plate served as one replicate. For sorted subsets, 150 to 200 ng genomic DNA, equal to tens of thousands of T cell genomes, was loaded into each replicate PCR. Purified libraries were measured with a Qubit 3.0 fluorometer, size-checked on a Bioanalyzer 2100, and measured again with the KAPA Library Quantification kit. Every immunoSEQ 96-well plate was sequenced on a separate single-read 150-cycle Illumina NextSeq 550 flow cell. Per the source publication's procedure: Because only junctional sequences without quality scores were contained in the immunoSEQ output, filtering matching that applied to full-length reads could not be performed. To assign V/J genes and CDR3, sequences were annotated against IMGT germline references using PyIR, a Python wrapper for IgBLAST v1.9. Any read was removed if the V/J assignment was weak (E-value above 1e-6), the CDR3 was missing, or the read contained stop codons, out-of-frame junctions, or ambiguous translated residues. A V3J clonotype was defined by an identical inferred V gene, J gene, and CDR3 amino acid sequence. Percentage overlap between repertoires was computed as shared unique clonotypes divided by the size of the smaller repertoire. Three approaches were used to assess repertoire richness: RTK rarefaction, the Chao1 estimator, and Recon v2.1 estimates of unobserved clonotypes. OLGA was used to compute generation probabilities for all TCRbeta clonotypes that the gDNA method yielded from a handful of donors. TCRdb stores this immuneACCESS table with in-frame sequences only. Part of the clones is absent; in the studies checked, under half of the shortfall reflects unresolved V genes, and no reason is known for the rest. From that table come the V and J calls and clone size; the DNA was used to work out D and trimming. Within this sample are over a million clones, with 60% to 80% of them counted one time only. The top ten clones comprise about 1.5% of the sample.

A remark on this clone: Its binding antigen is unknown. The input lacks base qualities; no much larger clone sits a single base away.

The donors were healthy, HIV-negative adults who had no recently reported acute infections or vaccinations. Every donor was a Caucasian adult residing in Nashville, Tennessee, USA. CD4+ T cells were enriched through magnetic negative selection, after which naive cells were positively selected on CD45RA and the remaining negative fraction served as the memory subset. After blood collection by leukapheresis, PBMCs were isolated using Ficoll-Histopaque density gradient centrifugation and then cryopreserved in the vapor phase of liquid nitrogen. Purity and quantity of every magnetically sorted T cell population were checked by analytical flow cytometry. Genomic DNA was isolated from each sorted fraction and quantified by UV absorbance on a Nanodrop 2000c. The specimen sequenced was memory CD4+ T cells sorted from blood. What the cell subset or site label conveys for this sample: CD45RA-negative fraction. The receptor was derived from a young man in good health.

The DNA sequence reads TGTGCCAGCAGCTTAGGCTCGCTAGCGGTAACCGGGGAGCTGTTTTTT. Translated, it reads CASSLGSLAVTGELFF. Rearrangement joined TRBV7-2 to TRBJ2-2; 7 middle bases align to TRBD2. V ends up 1 base short and J 5 bases short, with an unmatched junction base count of 7. The CDR3 holds 16 amino acids from the cysteine to the phenylalanine. Just CDR3 DNA is preserved here, 48 bases in frame from base 1. The germline V gene yields SGHTA for CDR1 and FQGNSA for CDR2.